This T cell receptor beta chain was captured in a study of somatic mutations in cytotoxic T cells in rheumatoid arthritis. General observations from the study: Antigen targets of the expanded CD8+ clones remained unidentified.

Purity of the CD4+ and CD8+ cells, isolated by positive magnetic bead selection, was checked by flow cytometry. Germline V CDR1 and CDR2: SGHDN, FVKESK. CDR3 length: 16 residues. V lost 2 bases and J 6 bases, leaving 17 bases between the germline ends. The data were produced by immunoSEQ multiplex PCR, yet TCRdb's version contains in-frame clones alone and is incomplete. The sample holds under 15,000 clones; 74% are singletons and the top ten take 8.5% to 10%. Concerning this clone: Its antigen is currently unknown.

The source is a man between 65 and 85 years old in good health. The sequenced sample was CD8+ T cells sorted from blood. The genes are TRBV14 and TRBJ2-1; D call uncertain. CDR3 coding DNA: TGTGCCAGCAGCCAATTGAGCGCGCCTCTGGGCAATGAGCAGTTCTTC. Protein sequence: CASSQLSAPLGNEQFF.